This TCR beta chain emerged from a study of T cells after yellow fever vaccination. Study-wide results and caveats: Post-booster repertoires contained most primary-vaccination clones again (about 95% CD4, 85% to 90% CD8).

TCRdb called the 5' RACE reads again in MiXCR, with one record for every CDR3 protein. The table lists around 310,000 distinct CDR3 sequences, 8.5% to 9% of them singletons. The CDR3 comprises 13 residues, both ends counted. Germline CDR1 reads MNHNS; CDR2 reads SASEGT. In the case of this clonotype: The antigen is not known. The CDR3 carries no conserved terminal phenylalanine or tryptophan, so it likely arises from a read error. The DNA is omitted, as the CDR3 cannot be located on it reliably, and the CDR3 follows TCRdb's listing.

Sequences were derived from PBMCs, sampled on the day of the first yellow fever vaccination. The chain carries TRBV6-1 and TRBJ1-1; the D call TRBD1 from the table was never checked on the DNA. The source is a man in his late teens or twenties who received the YFV17D yellow fever vaccine. CDR3 in amino acids: CASSPVVGQGMDV.